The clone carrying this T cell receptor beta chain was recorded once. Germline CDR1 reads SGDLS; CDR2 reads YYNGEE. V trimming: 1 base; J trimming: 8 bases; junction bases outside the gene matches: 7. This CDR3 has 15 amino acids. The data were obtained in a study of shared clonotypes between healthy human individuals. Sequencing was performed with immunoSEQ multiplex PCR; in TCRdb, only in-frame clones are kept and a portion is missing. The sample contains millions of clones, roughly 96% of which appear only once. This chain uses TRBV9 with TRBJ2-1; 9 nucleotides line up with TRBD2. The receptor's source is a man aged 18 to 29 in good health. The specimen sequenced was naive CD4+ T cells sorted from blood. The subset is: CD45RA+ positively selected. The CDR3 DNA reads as TGTGCCAGCAGCGTAACTAGCGGGTCAGGCTATGAGCAGTTCTTC. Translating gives CASSVTSGSGYEQFF.